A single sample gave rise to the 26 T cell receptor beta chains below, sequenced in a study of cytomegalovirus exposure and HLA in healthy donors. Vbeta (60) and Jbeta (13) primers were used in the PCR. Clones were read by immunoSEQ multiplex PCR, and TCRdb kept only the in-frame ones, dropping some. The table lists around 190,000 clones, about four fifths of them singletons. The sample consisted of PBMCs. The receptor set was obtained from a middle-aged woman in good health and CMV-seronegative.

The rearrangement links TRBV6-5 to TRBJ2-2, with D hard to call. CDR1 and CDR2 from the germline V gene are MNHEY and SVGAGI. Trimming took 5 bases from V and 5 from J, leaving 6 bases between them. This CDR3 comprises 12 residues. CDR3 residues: CASSPRTGELFF. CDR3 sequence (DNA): TGTGCCAGCAGTCCACGGACCGGGGAGCTGTTTTTT.

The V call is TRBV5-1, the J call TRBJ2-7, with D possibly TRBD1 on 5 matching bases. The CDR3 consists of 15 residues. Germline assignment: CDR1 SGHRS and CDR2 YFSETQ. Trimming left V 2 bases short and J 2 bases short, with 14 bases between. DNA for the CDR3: TGCGCCAGCAGCTTCTTCCAGGGTTCGACCTACGAGCAGTACTTC. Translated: CASSFFQGSTYEQYF. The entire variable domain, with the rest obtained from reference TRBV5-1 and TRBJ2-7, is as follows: KAGVTQTPRYLIKTRGQQVTLSCSPISGHRSVSWYQQTPGQGLQFLFEYFSETQRNKGNFPGRFSGRQFSNSRSEMNVSTLELGDSALYLCASSFFQGSTYEQYFGPGTRLTVT.

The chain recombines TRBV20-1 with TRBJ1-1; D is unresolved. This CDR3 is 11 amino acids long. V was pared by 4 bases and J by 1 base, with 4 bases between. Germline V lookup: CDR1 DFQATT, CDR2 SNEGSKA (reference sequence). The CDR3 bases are TGCAGTGCTAACACGAACACTGAAGCTTTCTTT. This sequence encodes CSANTNTEAFF.

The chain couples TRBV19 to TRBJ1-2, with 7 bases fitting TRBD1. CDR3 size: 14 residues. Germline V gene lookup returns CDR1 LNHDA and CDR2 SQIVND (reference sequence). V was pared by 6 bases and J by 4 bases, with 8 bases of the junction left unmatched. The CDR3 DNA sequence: TGTGCCAGTAGCCCCGCGACAGGGCCCTATGGCTACACCTTC. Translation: CASSPATGPYGYTF.

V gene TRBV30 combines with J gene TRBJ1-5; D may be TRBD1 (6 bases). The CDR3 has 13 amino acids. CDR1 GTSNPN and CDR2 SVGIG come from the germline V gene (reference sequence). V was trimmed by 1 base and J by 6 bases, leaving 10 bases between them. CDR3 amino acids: CAWSGSGVQPQHF. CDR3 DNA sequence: TGTGCCTGGAGTGGGTCAGGGGTTCAGCCCCAGCATTTT.

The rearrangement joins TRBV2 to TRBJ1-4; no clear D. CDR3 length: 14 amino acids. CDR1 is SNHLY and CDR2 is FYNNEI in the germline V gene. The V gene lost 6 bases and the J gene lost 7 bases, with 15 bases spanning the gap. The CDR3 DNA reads TGTGCCAGCAGGTACACGGAGGGAAGTGAAAAACTGTTTTTT. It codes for CASRYTEGSEKLFF.

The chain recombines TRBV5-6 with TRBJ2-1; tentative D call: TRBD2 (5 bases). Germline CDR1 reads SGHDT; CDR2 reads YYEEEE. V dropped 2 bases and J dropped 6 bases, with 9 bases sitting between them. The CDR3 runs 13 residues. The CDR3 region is CASSFSSVNEQFF. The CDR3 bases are TGTGCCAGCAGCTTCAGTAGCGTCAATGAGCAGTTCTTC.

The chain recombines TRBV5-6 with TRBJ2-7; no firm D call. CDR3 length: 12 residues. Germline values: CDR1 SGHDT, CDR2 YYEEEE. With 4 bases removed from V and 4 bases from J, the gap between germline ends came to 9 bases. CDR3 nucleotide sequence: TGTGCCAGCAGCACTTGGTTGTACGAGCAGTACTTC. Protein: CASSTWLYEQYF. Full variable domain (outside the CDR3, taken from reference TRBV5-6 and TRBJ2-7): DAGVTQSPTHLIKTRGQQVTLRCSPKSGHDTVSWYQQALGQGPQFIFQYYEEEERQRGNFPDRFSGHQFPNYSSELNVNALLLGDSALYLCASSTWLYEQYFGPGTRLTVT.

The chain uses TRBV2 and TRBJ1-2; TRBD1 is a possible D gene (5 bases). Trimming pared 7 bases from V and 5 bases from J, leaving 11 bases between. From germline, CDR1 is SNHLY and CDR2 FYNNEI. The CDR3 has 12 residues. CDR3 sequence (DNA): TGTGCCAGCACCCAAAAGGGGTATGGCTACACCTTC. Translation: CASTQKGYGYTF.

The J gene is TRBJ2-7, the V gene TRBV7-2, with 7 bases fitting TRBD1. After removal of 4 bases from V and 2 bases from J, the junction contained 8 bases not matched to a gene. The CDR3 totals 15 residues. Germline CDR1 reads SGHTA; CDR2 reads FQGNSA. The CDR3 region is CASSSQTGLAYEQYF. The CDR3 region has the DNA TGTGCCAGCAGCTCACAGACAGGGTTGGCCTACGAGCAGTACTTC.

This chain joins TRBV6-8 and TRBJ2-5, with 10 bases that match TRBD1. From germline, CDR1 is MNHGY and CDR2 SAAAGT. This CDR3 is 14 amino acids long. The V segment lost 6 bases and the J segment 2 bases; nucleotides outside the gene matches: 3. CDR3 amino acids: CASSWGQGQETQYF. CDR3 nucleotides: TGTGCCAGCAGCTGGGGACAGGGGCAAGAGACCCAGTACTTC.

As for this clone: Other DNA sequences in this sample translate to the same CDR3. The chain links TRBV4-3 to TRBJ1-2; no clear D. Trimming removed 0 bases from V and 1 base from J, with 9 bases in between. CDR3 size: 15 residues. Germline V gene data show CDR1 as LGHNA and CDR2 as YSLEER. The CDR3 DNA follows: TGCGCCAGCAGCCAAGAAGGTCGGGTTAACTATGGCTACACCTTC. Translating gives CASSQEGRVNYGYTF.

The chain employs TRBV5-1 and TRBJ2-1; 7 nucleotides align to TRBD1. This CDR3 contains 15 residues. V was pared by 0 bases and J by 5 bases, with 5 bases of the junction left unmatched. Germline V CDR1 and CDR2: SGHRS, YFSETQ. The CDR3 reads CASSLEGGAHNEQFF. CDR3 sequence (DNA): TGCGCCAGCAGCTTGGAAGGGGGCGCGCACAATGAGCAGTTCTTC.

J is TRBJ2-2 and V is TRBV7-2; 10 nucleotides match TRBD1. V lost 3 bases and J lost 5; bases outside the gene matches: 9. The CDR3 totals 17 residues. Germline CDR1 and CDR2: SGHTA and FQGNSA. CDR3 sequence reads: CASSFSRDRGPTGELFF. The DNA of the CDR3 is TGTGCCAGCAGCTTCTCCCGGGACAGGGGACCTACCGGGGAGCTGTTTTTT. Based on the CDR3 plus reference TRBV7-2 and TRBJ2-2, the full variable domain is GAGVSQSPSNKVTEKGKDVELRCDPISGHTALYWYRQSLGQGLEFLIYFQGNSAPDKSGLPSDRFSAERTGGSVSTLTIQRTQQEDSAVYLCASSFSRDRGPTGELFFGEGSRLTVL.

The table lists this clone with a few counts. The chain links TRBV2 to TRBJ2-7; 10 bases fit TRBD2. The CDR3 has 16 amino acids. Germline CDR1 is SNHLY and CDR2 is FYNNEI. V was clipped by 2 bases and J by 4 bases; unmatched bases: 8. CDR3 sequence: CASSEYERGGRYEQYV. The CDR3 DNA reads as TGTGCCAGCAGTGAATACGAGCGGGGGGGTCGATACGAGCAGTACGTC.

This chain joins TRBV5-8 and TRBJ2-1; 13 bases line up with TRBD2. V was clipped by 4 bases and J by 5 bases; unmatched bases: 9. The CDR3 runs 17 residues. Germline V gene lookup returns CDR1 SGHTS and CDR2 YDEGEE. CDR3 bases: TGTGCCAGCAGCCCTGGACTAGCGGGAGCCCTGGACAATGAGCAGTTCTTC. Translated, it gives CASSPGLAGALDNEQFF.

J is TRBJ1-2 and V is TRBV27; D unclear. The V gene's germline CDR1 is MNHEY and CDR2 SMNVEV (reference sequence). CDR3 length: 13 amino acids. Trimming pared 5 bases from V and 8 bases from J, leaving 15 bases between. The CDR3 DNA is TGTGCCAGCAGTCTGACCCTGACGGGGGGCTACACCTTC. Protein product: CASSLTLTGGYTF.

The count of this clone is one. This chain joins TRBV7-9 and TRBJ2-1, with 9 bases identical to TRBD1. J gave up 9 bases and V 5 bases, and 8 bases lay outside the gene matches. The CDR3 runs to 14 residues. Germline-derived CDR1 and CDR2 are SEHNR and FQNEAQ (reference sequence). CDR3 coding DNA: TGTGCCAGCAGCCCGCGGACAGGGGCGGTTGAGCAGTTCTTC. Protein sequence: CASSPRTGAVEQFF.

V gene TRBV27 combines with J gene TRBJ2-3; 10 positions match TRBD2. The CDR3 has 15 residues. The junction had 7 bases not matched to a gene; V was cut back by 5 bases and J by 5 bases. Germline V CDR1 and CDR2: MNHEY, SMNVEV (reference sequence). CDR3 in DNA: TGTGCCAGCAGTCCCACCAGGACTAGCGGAGATACGCAGTATTTT. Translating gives CASSPTRTSGDTQYF.

The CDR3 sequence is CASSPRGGPMNTEAFF. The CDR3, as DNA: TGTGCCAGTAGTCCACGGGGGGGGCCAATGAACACTGAAGCTTTCTTT. This sequence joins TRBV19 and TRBJ1-1; D may be TRBD1 (6 bases). In germline, CDR1 is LNHDA, CDR2 SQIVND (reference sequence). V gave up 5 bases and J gave up 0 bases, with 16 bases separating them. This CDR3 is 16 amino acids long.

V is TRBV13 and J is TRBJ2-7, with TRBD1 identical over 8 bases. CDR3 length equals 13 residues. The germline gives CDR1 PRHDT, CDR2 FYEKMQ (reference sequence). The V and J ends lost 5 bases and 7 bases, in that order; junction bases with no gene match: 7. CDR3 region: CASSQDRVGEQYV. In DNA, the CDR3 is TGTGCCAGCAGCCAGGACAGGGTGGGGGAGCAGTACGTC.

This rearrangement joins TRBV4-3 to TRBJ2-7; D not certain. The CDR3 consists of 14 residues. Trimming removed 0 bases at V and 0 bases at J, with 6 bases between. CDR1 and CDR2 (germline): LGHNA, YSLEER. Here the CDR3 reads CASSQEWGSYEQYV. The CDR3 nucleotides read TGCGCCAGCAGCCAAGAATGGGGCTCCTACGAGCAGTACGTC.

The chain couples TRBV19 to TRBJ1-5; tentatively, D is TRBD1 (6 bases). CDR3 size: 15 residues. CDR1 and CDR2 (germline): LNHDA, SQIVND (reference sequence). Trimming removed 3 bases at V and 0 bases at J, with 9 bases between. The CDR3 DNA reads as TGTGCCAGTAGTATTGGGACACATAGCAATCAGCCCCAGCATTTT. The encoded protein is CASSIGTHSNQPQHF.

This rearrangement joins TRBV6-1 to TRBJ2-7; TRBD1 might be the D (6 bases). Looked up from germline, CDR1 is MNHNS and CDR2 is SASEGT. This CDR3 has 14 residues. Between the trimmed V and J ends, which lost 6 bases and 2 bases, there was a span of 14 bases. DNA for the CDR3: TGTGCCAGCAGCATATGGGACACAGCCTACGAGCAGTACTTC. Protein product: CASSIWDTAYEQYF.

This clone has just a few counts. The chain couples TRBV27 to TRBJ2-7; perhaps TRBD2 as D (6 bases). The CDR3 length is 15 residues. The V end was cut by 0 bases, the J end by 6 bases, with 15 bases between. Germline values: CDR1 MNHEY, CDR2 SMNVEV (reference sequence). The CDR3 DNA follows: TGTGCCAGCAGTTTATCGTCGGGGGAAGAGGGCGAGCAGTACTTC. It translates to CASSLSSGEEGEQYF.

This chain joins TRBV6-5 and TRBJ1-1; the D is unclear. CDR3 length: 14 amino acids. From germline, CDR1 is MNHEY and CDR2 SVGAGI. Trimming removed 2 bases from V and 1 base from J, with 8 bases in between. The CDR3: CASSYGTENTEAFF. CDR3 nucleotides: TGTGCCAGCAGTTACGGTACAGAGAACACTGAAGCTTTCTTT.